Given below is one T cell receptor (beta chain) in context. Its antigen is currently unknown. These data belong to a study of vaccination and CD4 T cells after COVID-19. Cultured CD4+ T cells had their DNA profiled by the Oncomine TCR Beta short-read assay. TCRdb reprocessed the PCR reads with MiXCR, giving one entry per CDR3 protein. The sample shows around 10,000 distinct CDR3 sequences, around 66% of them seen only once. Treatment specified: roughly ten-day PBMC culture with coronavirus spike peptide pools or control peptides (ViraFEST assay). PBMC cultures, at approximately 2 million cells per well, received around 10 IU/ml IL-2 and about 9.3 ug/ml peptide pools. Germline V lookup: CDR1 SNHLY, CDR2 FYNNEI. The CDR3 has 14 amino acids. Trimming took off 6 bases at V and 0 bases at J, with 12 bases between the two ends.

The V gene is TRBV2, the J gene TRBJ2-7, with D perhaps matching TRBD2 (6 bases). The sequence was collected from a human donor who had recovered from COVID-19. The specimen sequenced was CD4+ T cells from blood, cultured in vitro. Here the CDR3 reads CASRGLLTSYEQYF. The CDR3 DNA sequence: TGTGCCAGCAGGGGACTTTTAACCTCCTACGAGCAGTACTTC.